Sequencing of this TCR beta chain was carried out in a study of follicular helper T cells after annual influenza vaccination. The protocol was immunoSEQ multiplex PCR, while the TCRdb copy is restricted to in-frame clones and leaves out a portion. The table includes about 11,000 clones, roughly 80% detected once. This sequence originates from an adult who received the influenza vaccine. This material consisted of CXCR5- memory CD4+ T cells sorted from blood, taken 6 weeks after influenza vaccination.

The CDR3 sequence is CASSQLPGQGNTGELFF. CDR3 sequence (DNA): TGCGCCAGCAGCCAATTACCGGGACAGGGGAACACCGGGGAGCTGTTTTTT. The V call is TRBV4-3, the J call TRBJ2-2; the match to TRBD1 covers 9 bases. V shed 2 bases, J shed 1 base, and the junction held 5 bases outside the gene matches. The CDR3 contains 17 residues. Germline CDR1 reads LGHNA; CDR2 reads YSLEER.